This T cell receptor (beta chain) was captured by sequencing in a study of blood T cells in healthy people across ages. V was shortened by 2 bases and J by 5 bases, with 9 bases between the two germline ends. Germline lookup yields CDR1 KGHSH and CDR2 LQKENI. The CDR3 has 13 residues. With a J-beta primer mix and a sample-barcoded 5' primer, a second PCR ran 7 to 11 cycles. One entry per CDR3 protein results from TCRdb running MiXCR on the 5' RACE reads. The profile shows hundreds of thousands of distinct CDR3 sequences, over 20% of them singletons. Findings and caveats of the study: Both higher diversity and more naive CD4+ cells marked long-lived donors when set against aged donors.

Regarding this clonotype: Its antigen is unidentified.

The study recruited healthy Caucasian donors from Russia who were aged about 6 to 90. V usage is TRBV18 and J usage is TRBJ2-5; tentatively, D is TRBD1 (5 bases). This TCR was sampled from a man aged 65-85 years in good health. Sequencing was carried out using blood. This CDR3 reads CASSPAGMETQYF. CDR3 nucleotides: TGTGCCAGCTCACCAGCAGGGATGGAGACCCAGTACTTC. The whole variable domain, filled in from reference TRBV18 and TRBJ2-5, reads NAGVMQNPRHLVRRRGQEARLRCSPMKGHSHVYWYRQLPEEGLKFMVYLQKENIIDESGMPKERFSAEFPKEGPSILRIQQVVRGDSAAYFCASSPAGMETQYFGPGTRLLVL.